This T cell receptor (beta chain) was captured by sequencing in a study of cytomegalovirus exposure and HLA in healthy donors. Findings of the study overall: Many donors shared some public TCRs, even though most TCR sequences were rare. The TCR clusters that emerged in the first cohort tended, a later analysis found, to co-occur in the 95 to 150 validation repertoires. Through in vitro validation, a few CMV-associated chains were shown to be specific for CMV antigens.

The CDR3 has 15 amino acids. From germline, CDR1 is MGHRA and CDR2 YSYEKL. V lost 4 bases and J lost 6, with 17 bases in between. A single count supports this clone. Its antigen is not identified. Profiling relied on immunoSEQ multiplex PCR, and the TCRdb table lists in-frame clones only, not all of them. This sample has under 200,000 clones, with roughly 90% found just once. The source of this sequence is a man aged 18 to 30 in good health and CMV-seropositive. The chain recombines TRBV4-1 with TRBJ2-3, with a possible D match to TRBD2 (6 bases). The material sequenced was PBMCs. The CDR3 reads CASSPRWGVEDTQYF. DNA for the CDR3: TGCGCCAGCAGCCCACGGTGGGGGGTGGAGGATACGCAGTATTTT.